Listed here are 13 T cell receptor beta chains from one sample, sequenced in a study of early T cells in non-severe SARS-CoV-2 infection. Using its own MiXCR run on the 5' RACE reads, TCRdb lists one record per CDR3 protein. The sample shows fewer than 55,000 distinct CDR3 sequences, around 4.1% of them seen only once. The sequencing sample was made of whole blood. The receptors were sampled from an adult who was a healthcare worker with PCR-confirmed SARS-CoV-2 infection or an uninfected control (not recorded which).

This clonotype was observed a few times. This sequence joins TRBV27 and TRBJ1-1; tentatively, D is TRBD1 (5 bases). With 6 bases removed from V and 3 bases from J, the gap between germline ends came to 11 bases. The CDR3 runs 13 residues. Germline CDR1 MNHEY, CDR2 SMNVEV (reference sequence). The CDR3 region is CASRLTVDTEAFF. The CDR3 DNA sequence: TGTGCCAGCAGGTTGACAGTCGACACTGAAGCTTTCTTT.

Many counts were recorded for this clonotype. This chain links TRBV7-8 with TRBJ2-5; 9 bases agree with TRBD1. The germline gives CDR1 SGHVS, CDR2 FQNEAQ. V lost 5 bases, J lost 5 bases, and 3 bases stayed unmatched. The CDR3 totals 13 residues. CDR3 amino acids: CASSGTGRETQYF. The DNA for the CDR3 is TGTGCCAGCAGCGGGACAGGGAGGGAGACCCAGTACTTC.

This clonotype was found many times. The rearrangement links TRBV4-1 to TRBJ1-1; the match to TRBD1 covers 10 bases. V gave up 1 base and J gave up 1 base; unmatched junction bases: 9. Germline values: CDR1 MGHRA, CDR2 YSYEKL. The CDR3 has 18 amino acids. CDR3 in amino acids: CASSQGQGALIGNTEAFF. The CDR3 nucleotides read TGCGCCAGCAGCCAAGGACAGGGGGCTCTTATAGGGAACACTGAAGCTTTCTTT.

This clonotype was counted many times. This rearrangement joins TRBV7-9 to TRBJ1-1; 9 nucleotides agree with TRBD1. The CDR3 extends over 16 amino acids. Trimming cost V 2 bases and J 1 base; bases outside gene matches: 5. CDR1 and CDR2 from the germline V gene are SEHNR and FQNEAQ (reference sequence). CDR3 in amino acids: CASSLFMGQGNTEAFF. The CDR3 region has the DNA TGTGCCAGCAGCTTATTTATGGGACAGGGGAACACTGAAGCTTTCTTT.

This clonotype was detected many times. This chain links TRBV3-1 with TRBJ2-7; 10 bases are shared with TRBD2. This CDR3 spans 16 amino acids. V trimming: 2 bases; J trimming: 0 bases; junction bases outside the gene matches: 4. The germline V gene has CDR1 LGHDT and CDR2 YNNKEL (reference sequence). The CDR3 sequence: CASSQSPSGSSYEQYF. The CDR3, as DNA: TGTGCCAGCAGCCAATCTCCTAGCGGGAGCTCCTACGAGCAGTACTTC.

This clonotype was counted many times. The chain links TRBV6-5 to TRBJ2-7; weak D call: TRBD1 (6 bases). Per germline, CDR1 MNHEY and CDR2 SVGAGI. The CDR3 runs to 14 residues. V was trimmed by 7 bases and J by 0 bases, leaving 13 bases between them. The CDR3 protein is CASKWTVSSYEQYF. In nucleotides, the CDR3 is TGTGCCAGCAAGTGGACAGTAAGCTCCTACGAGCAGTACTTC.

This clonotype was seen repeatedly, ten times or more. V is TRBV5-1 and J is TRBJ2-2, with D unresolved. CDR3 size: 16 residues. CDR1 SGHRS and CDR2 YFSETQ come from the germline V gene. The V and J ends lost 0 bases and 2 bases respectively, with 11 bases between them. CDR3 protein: CASSLDGSTNTGELFF. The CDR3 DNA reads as TGCGCCAGCAGCTTGGATGGTAGCACCAACACCGGGGAGCTGTTTTTT.

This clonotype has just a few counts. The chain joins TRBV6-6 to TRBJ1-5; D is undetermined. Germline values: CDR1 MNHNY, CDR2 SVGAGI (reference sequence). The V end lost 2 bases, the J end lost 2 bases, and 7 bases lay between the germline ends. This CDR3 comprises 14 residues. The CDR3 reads CASSYREGNQPQHF. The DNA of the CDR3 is TGTGCCAGCAGTTACAGGGAAGGCAATCAGCCCCAGCATTTT.

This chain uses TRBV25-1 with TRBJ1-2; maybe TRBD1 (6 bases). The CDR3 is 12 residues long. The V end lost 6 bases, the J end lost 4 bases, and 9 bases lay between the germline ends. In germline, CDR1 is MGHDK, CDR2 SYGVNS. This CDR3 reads CASRGGAYGYTF. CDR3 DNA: TGTGCCAGCAGAGGGGGAGCCTATGGCTACACCTTC.

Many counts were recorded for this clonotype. This chain's CDR3 is CASSRKGTEAYEQYF. CDR3 DNA: TGTGCCAGCAGTCGAAAAGGGACAGAGGCCTACGAGCAGTACTTC. The chain employs TRBV7-9 and TRBJ2-7; TRBD1 agrees at 7 bases. CDR1 and CDR2 (germline): SEHNR, FQNEAQ (reference sequence). The V segment lost 6 bases and the J segment 2 bases; nucleotides outside the gene matches: 10. The CDR3 is 15 amino acids.

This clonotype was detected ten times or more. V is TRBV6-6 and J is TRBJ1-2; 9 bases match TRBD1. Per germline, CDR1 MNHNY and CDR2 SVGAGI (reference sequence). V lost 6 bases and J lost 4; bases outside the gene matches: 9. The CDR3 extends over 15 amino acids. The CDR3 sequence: CASSPGTGKGYGYTF. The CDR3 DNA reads TGTGCCAGCAGCCCTGGGACAGGGAAAGGCTATGGCTACACCTTC.

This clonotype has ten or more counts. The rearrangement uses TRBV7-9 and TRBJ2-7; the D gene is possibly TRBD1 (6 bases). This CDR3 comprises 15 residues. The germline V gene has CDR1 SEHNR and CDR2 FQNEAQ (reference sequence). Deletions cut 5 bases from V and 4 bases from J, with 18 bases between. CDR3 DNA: TGTGCCAGCAGCCCTAGGGTGGACAGTACTTACGAGCAGTACTTC. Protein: CASSPRVDSTYEQYF. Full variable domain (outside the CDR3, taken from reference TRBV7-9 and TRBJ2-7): DTGVSQNPRHKITKRGQNVTFRCDPISEHNRLYWYRQTLGQGPEFLTYFQNEAQLEKSRLLSDRFSAERPKGSFSTLEIQRTEQGDSAMYLCASSPRVDSTYEQYFGPGTRLTVT.

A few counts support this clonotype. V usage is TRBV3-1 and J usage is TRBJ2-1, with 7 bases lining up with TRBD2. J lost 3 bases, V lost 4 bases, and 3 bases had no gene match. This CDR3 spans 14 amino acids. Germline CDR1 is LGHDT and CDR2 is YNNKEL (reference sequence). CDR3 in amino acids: CASSLSGHYNEQFF. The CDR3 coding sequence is TGTGCCAGCAGCCTTAGCGGGCACTACAATGAGCAGTTCTTC.